The 12 T cell receptor beta chains below come from one sample, sequenced in a study of breast tumors, draining lymph nodes, adjacent tissues. TCRdb called the multiplex PCR reads again in MiXCR, with one record for every CDR3 protein. The sample records some 100,000 distinct CDR3 sequences, around 20% being singletons. Samples came from axillary lymph nodes draining the breast cancer. The material sequenced was axillary lymph node tissue. These receptors originate from a female donor with breast cancer. Some clones in this sample may be carry-over from other donors' samples.

The rearrangement links TRBV2 to TRBJ2-3; D ambiguous. The V gene's germline CDR1 is SNHLY and CDR2 FYNNEI. CDR3 length: 11 amino acids. V was cut by 10 bases and J by 6 bases, with 11 bases left in between. The CDR3 coding sequence is TGTGCCATATCCAACTGGGATACGCAGTATTTT. It yields the protein CAISNWDTQYF.

This clonotype was seen ten or more times. The V gene is TRBV6-6, the J gene TRBJ1-6; 8 bases align to TRBD1. The CDR3 spans 15 residues. Germline CDR1 and CDR2: MNHNY and SVGAGI (reference sequence). V lost 5 bases, J lost 8 bases, and 8 bases stayed unmatched. The CDR3 DNA follows: TGTGCCAGCAGTATAACGACAGGGGTTGATTCACCCCTCCACTTT. Translated: CASSITTGVDSPLHF.

This clonotype has a count of ten or more. The chain joins TRBV25-1 to TRBJ1-4; D possibly corresponds to TRBD1 (6 bases). Trimming removed 1 base from V and 6 bases from J, with 9 bases in between. CDR3 size: 14 residues. From germline, CDR1 is MGHDK and CDR2 SYGVNS. The CDR3 DNA is TGTGCCAGCAGTGAATTTGGGGGCGATGAAAAACTGTTTTTT. It is translated as CASSEFGGDEKLFF.

Here the CDR3 reads CASSPTTTESSYEQYF. The CDR3 DNA reads TGTGCCAGCAGTCCAACGACGACAGAGAGCTCCTACGAGCAGTACTTC. The chain employs TRBV27 and TRBJ2-7; TRBD1 might be the D (5 bases). CDR3 length: 16 amino acids. The V end was cut by 5 bases, the J end by 0 bases, with 17 bases between. Germline CDR1 MNHEY, CDR2 SMNVEV (reference sequence).

This clonotype has a count of ten or more. The chain employs TRBV27 and TRBJ2-2; no clear D gene. The length of the CDR3 is 14 residues. CDR1 and CDR2 (germline): MNHEY, SMNVEV (reference sequence). Trimming removed 4 bases at V and 6 bases at J, with 12 bases between. The CDR3 coding sequence is TGTGCCAGCAGTTCCTCCCCTATGCCCGGGGAGCTGTTTTTT. Encoded protein: CASSSSPMPGELFF.

At least ten counts were recorded for this clonotype. The chain couples TRBV2 to TRBJ1-5; perhaps TRBD1 as D (5 bases). The length of the CDR3 is 13 residues. Germline loops: CDR1 SNHLY, CDR2 FYNNEI. Trimming stripped 4 bases from V and 5 bases from J, with 9 bases between. CDR3 DNA sequence: TGTGCCAGCAGTGGGCAGGGCGATCAGCCCCAGCATTTT. Residues: CASSGQGDQPQHF.

Only one count was recorded for this clonotype. The V and J genes are TRBV30 and TRBJ2-7; D tentatively reads TRBD1 or TRBD2 (5 bases each). The CDR3 runs to 15 residues. The ends were cut back, 3 bases at V and 5 bases at J, with 20 bases in the middle. From germline, CDR1 is GTSNPN and CDR2 SVGIG (reference sequence). CDR3 nucleotide sequence: TGTGCCTGGAGATGGGAAGGGACCCAAGCCCACGAGCAGTACTTC. This codes for CAWRWEGTQAHEQYF.

The table lists this clonotype with many counts. The rearrangement joins TRBV10-3 to TRBJ1-2; D remains unclear. This CDR3 region has 13 residues. V lost 2 bases and J 4 bases, leaving 8 bases between the germline ends. The germline CDR1 and CDR2 sequences are ENHRY and SYGVKD. The CDR3 DNA sequence: TGTGCCATCAGTGAGGCGGTTGGCTATGGCTACACCTTC. Amino acids: CAISEAVGYGYTF.

This clonotype was counted at least ten times. The rearrangement joins TRBV2 to TRBJ2-5, with D perhaps TRBD2 (5 bases). The CDR3 covers 17 residues. Germline values: CDR1 SNHLY, CDR2 FYNNEI. Trimming cost V 6 bases and J 7 bases, with 27 bases left between them. The CDR3 loop reads CASRRDGTSLLQATQYF. DNA for the CDR3: TGTGCCAGCAGGAGGGATGGAACTAGTCTCCTCCAGGCGACCCAGTACTTC.

This clonotype occurred many times. V and J are TRBV6-5 and TRBJ2-1, with D possibly being TRBD1 (6 bases). Trimming stripped 5 bases from V and 6 bases from J, with 11 bases between. CDR3 size: 13 residues. CDR1 and CDR2 (germline): MNHEY, SVGAGI. CDR3 in amino acids: CASSTGYRNEQFF. In nucleotides, the CDR3 is TGTGCCAGCAGTACAGGGTATCGCAATGAGCAGTTCTTC.

Ten or more counts support this clonotype. The rearrangement joins TRBV5-6 to TRBJ2-5, with 8 bases matching TRBD2. The junction had 8 bases not matched to a gene; V was cut back by 5 bases and J by 2 bases. CDR1 is SGHDT and CDR2 is YYEEEE in the germline V gene. The CDR3 consists of 15 residues. The chain's CDR3 is CASSFQPSGQETQYF. CDR3 DNA: TGTGCCAGCAGTTTCCAACCTAGCGGGCAAGAGACCCAGTACTTC.

This clonotype occurred many times. The chain couples TRBV4-1 to TRBJ2-7, with a possible D match to TRBD1 (6 bases). Germline CDR1 reads MGHRA; CDR2 reads YSYEKL. V gave up 1 base and J gave up 2 bases, with 9 bases separating them. The CDR3 loop spans 14 amino acids. CDR3 DNA: TGCGCCAGCAGCCAAGTCACAGGGACCTACGAGCAGTACTTC. Its translation is CASSQVTGTYEQYF.